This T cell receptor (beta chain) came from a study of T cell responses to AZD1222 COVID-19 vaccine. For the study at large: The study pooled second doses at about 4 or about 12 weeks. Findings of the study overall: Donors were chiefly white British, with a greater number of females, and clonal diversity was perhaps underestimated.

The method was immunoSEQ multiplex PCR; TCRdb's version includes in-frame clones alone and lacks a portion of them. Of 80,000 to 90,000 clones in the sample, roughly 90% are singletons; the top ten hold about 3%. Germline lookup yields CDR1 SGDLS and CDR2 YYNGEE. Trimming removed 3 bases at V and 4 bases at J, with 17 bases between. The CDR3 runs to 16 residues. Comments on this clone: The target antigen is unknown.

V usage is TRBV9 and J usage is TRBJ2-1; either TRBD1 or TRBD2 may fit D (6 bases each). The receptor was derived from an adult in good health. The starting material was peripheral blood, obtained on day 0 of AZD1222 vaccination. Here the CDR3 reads CASSEGGGRVYNEQFF. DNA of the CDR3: TGTGCCAGCAGCGAGGGGGGCGGAAGGGTGTACAATGAGCAGTTCTTC.